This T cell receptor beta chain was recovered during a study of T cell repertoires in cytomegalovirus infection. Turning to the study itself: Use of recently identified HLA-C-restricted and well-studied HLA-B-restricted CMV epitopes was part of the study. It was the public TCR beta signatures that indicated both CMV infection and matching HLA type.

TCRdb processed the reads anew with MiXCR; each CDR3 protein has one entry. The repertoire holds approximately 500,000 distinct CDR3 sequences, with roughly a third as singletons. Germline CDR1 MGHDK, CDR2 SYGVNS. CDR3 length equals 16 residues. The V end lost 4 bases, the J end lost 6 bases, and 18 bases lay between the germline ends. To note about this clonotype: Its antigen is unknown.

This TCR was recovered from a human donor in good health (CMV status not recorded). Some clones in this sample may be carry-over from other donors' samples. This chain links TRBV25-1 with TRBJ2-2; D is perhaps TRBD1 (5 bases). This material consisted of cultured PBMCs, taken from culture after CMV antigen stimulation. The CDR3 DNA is TGTGCCAGCAGTGCCCTAGACAGTCCAAACGCCGGGGAGCTGTTTTTT. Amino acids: CASSALDSPNAGELFF.